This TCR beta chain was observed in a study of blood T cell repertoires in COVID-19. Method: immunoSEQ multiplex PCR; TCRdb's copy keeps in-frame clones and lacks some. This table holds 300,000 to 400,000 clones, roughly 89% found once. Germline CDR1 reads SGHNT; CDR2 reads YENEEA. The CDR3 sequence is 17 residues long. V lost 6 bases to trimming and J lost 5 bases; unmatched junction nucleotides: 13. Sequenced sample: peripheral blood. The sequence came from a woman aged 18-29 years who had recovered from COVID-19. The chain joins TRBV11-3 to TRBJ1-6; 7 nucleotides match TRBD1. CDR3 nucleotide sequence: TGTGCCAGCAGGGTCTCGACAGGGCAAGAGGATAATTCACCCCTCCACTTT. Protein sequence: CASRVSTGQEDNSPLHF.